The rows below give T cell receptor beta chains drawn from one sample of a study of blood T cell repertoires in COVID-19. Clones were sequenced by immunoSEQ multiplex PCR, and TCRdb holds only the in-frame ones, with some missing. The data show 85,000 to 130,000 clones, approximately 91% seen once. The sample taken for sequencing was peripheral blood. The receptors derive from a human donor in a cohort sampled during active COVID-19. CDR3s include the opening cysteine and the closing phenylalanine or tryptophan. Each record gives: clone size, J gene, D gene, V gene, CDR3 DNA, CDR3 protein. The D gene is left open where the match is weak. Size is omitted from some rows. Given values are once, few, many or a class for expanded clones.

-	TRBJ2-2	TRBD1	TRBV6-5	TGTGCCAGCAGCGGGACAGGGGTTACCGGGGAGCTGTTTTTT	CASSGTGVTGELFF
-	TRBJ2-7	TRBD2	TRBV28	TGTGCCAGCAGTTGGCTAGCGGGGGCATCCTCCTACGAGCAGTACTTC	CASSWLAGASSYEQYF
-	TRBJ1-5	-	TRBV4-1	TGCGCCAGCAGCCGACTACAGGGAAATCAGCCCCAGCATTTT	CASSRLQGNQPQHF
-	TRBJ2-7	TRBD1	TRBV20-1	TGCAGTGCTAGTAGTCCGGGACAGCGGGAGCAGTACTTC	CSASSPGQREQYF
-	TRBJ1-1	-	TRBV5-1	TGCGCCAGCAGCTTGATCCCTGTGCCAATTACAACCAGGGGACAGAACACTGAAGCTTTCTTT	CASSLIPVPITTRGQNTEAFF
-	TRBJ2-1	TRBD2	TRBV18	TGTGCCAGCTCACAAGGGACTAGCGGTTCGTACAATGAGCAGTTCTTC	CASSQGTSGSYNEQFF
-	TRBJ2-1	TRBD2	TRBV29-1	TGCAGCGTGGGAACCGGGACTAGCGGGAGAAATGAGCAGTTCTTC	CSVGTGTSGRNEQFF
-	TRBJ2-7	TRBD1	TRBV9	TGTGCCAGCAGCGTGGGGACAGGGAGCTCCTACGAGCAGTACTTC	CASSVGTGSSYEQYF
-	TRBJ1-2	TRBD1	TRBV30	TGTGCCTGGGGCCGGGACAGAAACTATGGCTACACCTTC	CAWGRDRNYGYTF
-	TRBJ2-7	-	TRBV27	TGTGCCAGCAGTTTATTAGCCCTCACAGGGCCAAAAGACGAGCAGTACTTC	CASSLLALTGPKDEQYF
-	TRBJ1-1	-	TRBV18	TGTGCCAGCTCACCACAGCGACAGTCGAACACTGAAGCTTTCTTT	CASSPQRQSNTEAFF
-	TRBJ2-2	-	TRBV19	TGTGCCAGTAGTTCGATCACCCTGGAGGGGCTGTTTTTT	CASSSITLEGLFF
-	TRBJ2-6	TRBD1	TRBV28	TGTGCCAGCACCGGACAGGGGAAGGGCTCTGGGGCCAACGTCCTGACTTTC	CASTGQGKGSGANVLTF
-	TRBJ1-5	-	TRBV12-5	TGTGCTAGTGGGTGGGGGGGCCGGAGTCAGCCCCAGCATTTT	CASGWGGRSQPQHF
-	TRBJ1-4	-	TRBV3-1/TRBV3-2	TGTGCCAGCAGCCAAGACTTCAGGGAAAATGAAAAACTGTTTTTT	CASSQDFRENEKLFF
-	TRBJ2-7	-	TRBV3-1/TRBV3-2	TGTGCCAGCAGCCAAGGCCCGGGAGTTGGAGAGCAGTACTTC	CASSQGPGVGEQYF
once	TRBJ2-3	-	TRBV10-3	TGTGCCATCAGTGACGGGGGAGTGCCAGATACGCAGTATTTT	CAISDGGVPDTQYF
-	TRBJ1-1	-	TRBV28	TGTGCCAGCAGTTTAAGGGGGTCGCGGAACACTGAAGCTTTCTTT	CASSLRGSRNTEAFF
-	TRBJ2-1	TRBD2	TRBV5-6	TGTGCCAGCAGCTATAGCGGGGGGGCCAATGAGCAGTTCTTC	CASSYSGGANEQFF
once	TRBJ2-7	-	TRBV27	TGTGCCAGCAGACCACTCTACGGGAGCTCCTACGAGCAGTACTTC	CASRPLYGSSYEQYF
once	TRBJ2-1	TRBD2	TRBV19	TGTGCCACCCTGGGACTAGCGGCCCCAGCTGAGCAGTTCTTC	CATLGLAAPAEQFF
-	TRBJ2-7	TRBD1	TRBV18	TGTGCCAGCTCACTAGAACAGGGACAGGGAGCCTACGAGCAGTACTTC	CASSLEQGQGAYEQYF
-	TRBJ2-2	-	TRBV28	TGTGCCAGCAGTAGGGGAAACGAGAACACCGGGGAGCTGTTTTTT	CASSRGNENTGELFF
-	TRBJ1-1	-	TRBV28	TGTGCCAGCAGCCCGGGGGGGATTCGAGCTGAAGCTTTCTTT	CASSPGGIRAEAFF
-	TRBJ1-4	-	TRBV6-5	TGTGCCAGCAGCCTAGTGGTCGCAACTAATGAAAAACTGTTTTTT	CASSLVVATNEKLFF
-	TRBJ1-4	TRBD1	TRBV6-5	TGTGCCAGCAGTTACACGGGACAGGAAAAACTGTTTTTT	CASSYTGQEKLFF
-	TRBJ1-5	TRBD1	TRBV28	TGTGCCAGCAGTGAGAACAGGGGGCGAGATCAGCCCCAGCATTTT	CASSENRGRDQPQHF
-	TRBJ2-3	TRBD1	TRBV11-3	TGTGCCAGCAGCGTCCACAGGGGGGATACGCAGTATTTT	CASSVHRGDTQYF
-	TRBJ1-1	-	TRBV4-1	TGCGCCAGCAGCCAAGTTGGCAGGCGGGCTGAAGCTTTCTTT	CASSQVGRRAEAFF
-	TRBJ1-1	TRBD1	TRBV7-8	TGTGCCAGCAGCTTAGAAGGGGCAGGGGGCACTGAAGCTTTCTTT	CASSLEGAGGTEAFF